This T cell receptor beta chain was retrieved from a study of control samples from healthy donors and cancer patients. Generated by immunoSEQ multiplex PCR, the TCRdb table keeps only in-frame clones and is missing some. The sample includes over 150,000 clones, 80% to 95% seen only once; the top ten take roughly 2.1%. The CDR3 loop spans 15 amino acids. Germline CDR1 is WNHNN and CDR2 is SYGVQD (reference sequence). V was pared by 3 bases and J by 6 bases, with 15 bases between. The chain recombines TRBV10-1 with TRBJ2-1, with a tentative D call TRBD1 (5 bases). The specimen sequenced was blood. This clonotype originated in a woman between 40 and 50 years old in good health. The CDR3 reads CASSEGRTGPNEQFF. The CDR3 DNA reads TGCGCCAGCAGTGAAGGTCGTACAGGTCCCAATGAGCAGTTCTTC.